These 30 T cell receptor beta chains were all obtained from the same sample, sequenced in a study of T-cell reconstitution after alpha-beta-depleted transplantation in children. Unique molecular identifiers were incorporated during preparation of the TCRbeta library. TCRdb analysed the PCR reads with MiXCR anew, one entry per CDR3 protein. In the table there are under 250,000 distinct CDR3 sequences, more than 20% of which are singletons. The specimen comprised PBMCs, mostly from graft donor cells, sampled 360 days after TCRalphabeta/CD19-depleted stem cell transplant. Receptors were obtained from a female patient between 2 and 15 years old who had a stem cell transplant for congenital amegakaryocytic thrombocytopenia, so the T cells may come from the graft donor.

This clonotype has just a few counts. The chain employs TRBV6-2 or TRBV6-3 and TRBJ2-1; TRBD2 matches at 8 bases. The V and J ends lost 2 bases and 10 bases, in that order; junction bases with no gene match: 7. In germline, CDR1 is MNHEY, CDR2 SVGEGT. This CDR3 spans 14 amino acids. CDR3 in DNA: TGTGCCAGCAGTTACGTTCTAGCGGGTCACGAGCAGTTCTTC. Translating it yields CASSYVLAGHEQFF.

Written as DNA, the CDR3 is TGTGCCAGCAGCCCCGAACAGGGGGCCGTCACTGAAGCTTTCTTT. Its protein product is CASSPEQGAVTEAFF. The V call is TRBV7-3, the J call TRBJ1-1; 9 bases are a match to TRBD1. This CDR3 contains 15 residues. Unmatched junction bases numbered 8, after V lost 5 bases and J lost 4 bases. Germline loops: CDR1 SGHTA, CDR2 FQGTGA.

This clonotype has only a few counts. The chain links TRBV30 to TRBJ2-3; 11 nucleotides align to TRBD2. The germline gives CDR1 GTSNPN, CDR2 SVGIG (reference sequence). This CDR3 has 19 amino acids. V lost 2 bases and J lost 2; bases outside the gene matches: 15. The CDR3 protein is CAWSITSGSLLFATDTQYF. The CDR3 DNA follows: TGTGCCTGGAGTATTACTAGCGGGAGCCTTTTGTTCGCCACAGATACGCAGTATTTT.

The table lists this clonotype with a few counts. The chain links TRBV5-1 to TRBJ1-1, with D unresolved. There are 14 residues in the CDR3. Deletions cut 4 bases from V and 1 base from J, with 11 bases between. Germline CDR1 SGHRS, CDR2 YFSETQ. In DNA, the CDR3 is TGCGCCAGCAGCCCGCGGGCCCCGAACACTGAAGCTTTCTTT. Amino acids: CASSPRAPNTEAFF. Complete variable domain (other parts from reference TRBV5-1 and TRBJ1-1): KAGVTQTPRYLIKTRGQQVTLSCSPISGHRSVSWYQQTPGQGLQFLFEYFSETQRNKGNFPGRFSGRQFSNSRSEMNVSTLELGDSALYLCASSPRAPNTEAFFGQGTRLTVV.

This clonotype was seen a handful of times. The CDR3 sequence: CASSSSGRREQYF. The CDR3 DNA reads as TGTGCCAGCAGTAGCTCAGGTCGGCGCGAGCAGTACTTC. This chain links TRBV12-3 or TRBV12-4 with TRBJ2-7, with no clear D. Trimming shortened V by 5 bases and J by 6 bases, and 14 bases separated the two germline ends. The CDR3 loop spans 13 amino acids.

The V call is TRBV4-2, the J call TRBJ1-1; D gene ambiguous. Germline CDR1 is LGHNA and CDR2 is YNFKEQ. Trimming stripped 0 bases from V and 11 bases from J, with 10 bases between. The CDR3 runs to 12 residues. The CDR3 loop reads CASSQDSPYAFF. CDR3 coding DNA: TGTGCCAGCAGCCAAGATTCCCCCTACGCTTTCTTT.

The sample holds a few counts of this clonotype. The gene calls are TRBV7-6 and TRBJ2-7; the D gene is possibly TRBD2 (6 bases). Trimming pared 8 bases from V and 6 bases from J, leaving 14 bases between. This CDR3 has 12 amino acids. Germline lookup yields CDR1 SGHVS and CDR2 FNYEAQ. CDR3 DNA: TGTGCCAGCGGTTACCGGGAGTTCGAGCAGTACTTC. Translating it yields CASGYREFEQYF.

The rearrangement joins TRBV7-8 to TRBJ1-1, with no clear D. This CDR3 region has 14 residues. V was cut by 2 bases and J by 5 bases, with 12 bases left in between. The V gene's germline CDR1 is SGHVS and CDR2 FQNEAQ. The DNA for the CDR3 is TGTGCCAGCAGCTTACCCAGTCGGGGAACTGAAGCTTTCTTT. This encodes CASSLPSRGTEAFF.

The V call is TRBV20-1, the J call TRBJ2-5; D is possibly TRBD1 or TRBD2 (5 bases each). V was trimmed by 0 bases and J by 1 base, leaving 15 bases between them. The CDR3 has 16 amino acids. The germline V gene has CDR1 DFQATT and CDR2 SNEGSKA (reference sequence). The CDR3 DNA is TGCAGTGCTAGAGATCGTATTGGGGACCGCCAAGAGACCCAGTACTTC. Protein: CSARDRIGDRQETQYF.

This clonotype was found a few times. This chain joins TRBV28 and TRBJ2-1; TRBD2 matches 9 bases. The junction had 9 bases not matched to a gene; V was cut back by 7 bases and J by 5 bases. CDR3 length equals 15 residues. Germline V lookup: CDR1 MDHEN, CDR2 SYDVKM. CDR3 in amino acids: CASKKAGGPHNEQFF. The CDR3 nucleotides read TGTGCCAGCAAAAAGGCGGGAGGGCCGCACAATGAGCAGTTCTTC.

This clonotype was observed many times. The rearrangement uses TRBV29-1 and TRBJ2-4; D gene unclear. The CDR3 contains 12 residues. Per germline, CDR1 SQVTM and CDR2 ANQGSEA. Trimming removed 6 bases from V and 1 base from J, with 7 bases in between. In nucleotides, the CDR3 is TGCAGCGTGATTGGGGCCAAAAACATTCAGTACTTC. As protein: CSVIGAKNIQYF.

Many counts were recorded for this clonotype. This chain uses TRBV3-1 with TRBJ2-1, with TRBD1 matching over 9 bases. The CDR3 is 15 amino acids. The germline V gene has CDR1 LGHDT and CDR2 YNNKEL (reference sequence). V shed 4 bases and J 6 bases; nucleotides not matched to a gene: 7. The chain's CDR3 is CASSPTGGSGNEQFF. CDR3 coding DNA: TGTGCCAGCAGCCCGACAGGGGGTAGTGGCAATGAGCAGTTCTTC.

This clonotype was detected only a few times. The rearrangement uses TRBV6-2 or TRBV6-3 and TRBJ2-7; 8 bases line up with TRBD1. The J segment lost 3 bases and the V segment lost 5 bases, leaving 12 bases of the junction unmatched. This CDR3 is 16 amino acids long. The germline V gene encodes CDR1 MNHEY and CDR2 SVGEGT. The CDR3 here is CASSRPGGMRDYEQYF. The CDR3 DNA is TGTGCCAGCAGTAGACCAGGGGGCATGAGAGACTACGAGCAGTACTTC.

As concerns this clonotype: This may come from a read error, since a much larger clone is one base off. This is likely a read error, given that the CDR3 carries no conserved phenylalanine or tryptophan at its end. The chain employs TRBV12-3 or TRBV12-4 and TRBJ2-7, with D hard to call. The V and J ends lost 1 base and 2 bases respectively, with 12 bases between them. The CDR3 has 15 residues. The CDR3 protein is CASSLGPSVPYEQYL. The CDR3 DNA reads TGTGCCAGCAGTTTAGGCCCCTCCGTTCCCTACGAGCAGTACCTC.

This clonotype appeared many times. The chain couples TRBV10-3 to TRBJ2-2; the match to TRBD1 covers 8 bases. The trim removed 6 bases at V and 4 bases at J, leaving 10 bases unmatched. The CDR3 covers 16 residues. CDR1 and CDR2 from the germline V gene are ENHRY and SYGVKD. CDR3 loop: CAIRTRDRWSTGELFF. The CDR3 DNA is TGTGCCATCAGAACTCGGGACAGGTGGAGCACCGGGGAGCTGTTTTTT.

This clonotype was recorded a few times. The rearrangement uses TRBV6-2 or TRBV6-3 and TRBJ2-2; the match to TRBD1 covers 7 bases. This CDR3 has 17 residues. Germline trimming cut 4 bases from V and 3 bases from J; bases unmatched to any gene: 11. Germline CDR1 MNHEY, CDR2 SVGEGT. CDR3 residues: CASSSRPDRPDTGELFF. The CDR3 nucleotides are TGTGCCAGCAGTTCACGCCCGGACAGGCCCGACACCGGGGAGCTGTTTTTT.

This rearrangement joins TRBV27 to TRBJ2-7, with D possibly being TRBD2 (6 bases). V shed 3 bases and J shed 3 bases, with 12 bases lying between them. The CDR3 is 14 amino acids. CDR1 and CDR2 (germline): MNHEY, SMNVEV (reference sequence). The CDR3 sequence is CASSFTWGDYEQYF. CDR3 nucleotides: TGTGCCAGCAGTTTTACTTGGGGGGACTACGAGCAGTACTTC.

The CDR3 DNA sequence: TGTGCCAGCAGCCCCTCAGGCCACCCCTATGGCTACACCTTC. Encoded protein: CASSPSGHPYGYTF. The chain employs TRBV14 and TRBJ1-2; D is undetermined. The CDR3 runs 14 residues. With 4 bases removed from V and 4 bases from J, the gap between germline ends came to 13 bases. CDR1 is SGHDN, CDR2 FVKESK, per germline.

This chain connects TRBV6-1 to TRBJ2-7; D call uncertain. Germline-derived CDR1 and CDR2 are MNHNS and SASEGT. V lost 4 bases to trimming and J lost 1 base, with 8 bases between them. This CDR3 comprises 13 residues. The CDR3 is CASSGSRSYEQYF. The DNA of the CDR3 is TGTGCCAGCAGTGGTTCACGGTCCTACGAGCAGTACTTC.

This clonotype was found a few times. The chain links TRBV28 to TRBJ2-1, with TRBD2 matching 8 bases. The ends lost 6 bases at V and 0 bases at J; junction bases unmatched: 4. Germline CDR1 is MDHEN and CDR2 is SYDVKM. The CDR3 is 15 amino acids. CDR3 in DNA: TGTGCCAGCAGGATCAGCGGGAGCTCCTACAATGAGCAGTTCTTC. Translated: CASRISGSSYNEQFF.

The chain recombines TRBV5-1 with TRBJ2-3; TRBD2 is a possible D gene (6 bases). Germline V CDR1 and CDR2: SGHRS, YFSETQ. The CDR3 consists of 13 residues. The V end was cut by 4 bases, the J end by 6 bases, with 12 bases between. The CDR3 sequence: CASSVTGGDTQYF. The DNA for the CDR3 is TGCGCCAGCAGCGTGACTGGGGGGGATACGCAGTATTTT.

This clonotype was counted only a few times. V is TRBV6-2 or TRBV6-3 and J is TRBJ2-4; 9 nucleotides agree with TRBD2. CDR3 length: 16 residues. Losses at the gene ends were 4 bases for V and 2 bases for J; bases not matched to a gene: 6. The germline gives CDR1 MNHEY, CDR2 SVGEGT. The CDR3, as DNA: TGTGCCAGCAGTTCTAGGCTAGCGGGGACCAAAAACATTCAGTACTTC. It specifies CASSSRLAGTKNIQYF.

This clonotype was seen many times. The J gene is TRBJ2-1, the V gene TRBV2, with 8 bases fitting TRBD2. This CDR3 has 16 residues. Germline assignment: CDR1 SNHLY and CDR2 FYNNEI. V shed 5 bases, J shed 0 bases, and the junction held 6 bases outside the gene matches. The CDR3 coding sequence is TGTGCCAGCAGTATACCCGGGACTAGCTCCTACAATGAGCAGTTCTTC. Translating gives CASSIPGTSSYNEQFF.

This clonotype was observed at least ten times. This sequence joins TRBV29-1 and TRBJ2-5; D not certain. Trimming pared 3 bases from V and 4 bases from J, leaving 15 bases between. Germline V CDR1 and CDR2: SQVTM, ANQGSEA. The CDR3 sequence is 14 residues long. The CDR3: CSVEGSRLTETQYF. In DNA form, the CDR3 reads TGCAGCGTTGAGGGATCAAGGTTGACAGAGACCCAGTACTTC.

The CDR3 protein is CASSRLWGILTYEQYF. CDR3 coding DNA: TGTGCCAGCAGCCGTTTGTGGGGTATCTTAACCTACGAGCAGTACTTC. The chain couples TRBV12-3 or TRBV12-4 to TRBJ2-7, with D uncertain. Trimming removed 6 bases at V and 2 bases at J, with 20 bases between. CDR3 size: 16 residues.

CDR3 region: CATSDPGLAGSTDTQYF. For the CDR3, the DNA is TGTGCCACCAGTGACCCGGGACTAGCGGGATCCACAGATACGCAGTATTTT. This chain connects TRBV24-1 to TRBJ2-3; 13 bases are shared with TRBD2. CDR3 size: 17 residues. V lost 4 bases, J lost 2 bases, and 5 bases stayed unmatched. Germline CDR1 reads KGHDR; CDR2 reads SFDVKD.

V gene TRBV10-2 combines with J gene TRBJ2-7; D gene ambiguous. Germline CDR1 reads WSHSY; CDR2 reads SAAADI. The CDR3 consists of 18 residues. Trimming cost V 2 bases and J 6 bases, with 26 bases left between them. CDR3 nucleotide sequence: TGCGCCAGCAGTGAGCGGCTCTCGGTCAGGCACCCGGCCACCGAGCAGTACTTC. Encoded protein: CASSERLSVRHPATEQYF.

On this clonotype: The CDR3 end shows no conserved phenylalanine or tryptophan, and so a read error is likely. The CDR3 sequence: CSATYNEQFY. The CDR3 DNA reads TGCAGTGCTACTTACAATGAGCAGTTCTAC. The chain is built from TRBV20-1 and TRBJ2-1, with unresolved D. The germline V and J ends were trimmed by 4 bases and 4 bases, with 2 bases remaining between them. The CDR3 is made up of 10 amino acids. CDR1 is DFQATT, CDR2 SNEGSKA, per germline (reference sequence).

V gene TRBV2 combines with J gene TRBJ1-6, with D maybe TRBD1 (5 bases). Trimming stripped 3 bases from V and 6 bases from J, with 6 bases between. Germline values: CDR1 SNHLY, CDR2 FYNNEI. This CDR3 contains 13 residues. The CDR3 spells CASSDRANSPLHF. The CDR3 DNA is TGTGCCAGCAGTGACAGGGCTAATTCACCCCTCCACTTT. Based on the CDR3 plus reference TRBV2 and TRBJ1-6, the full variable domain is EPEVTQTPSHQVTQMGQEVILRCVPISNHLYFYWYRQILGQKVEFLVSFYNNEISEKSEIFDDQFSVERPDGSNFTLKIRSTKLEDSAMYFCASSDRANSPLHFGNGTRLTVT.

For the CDR3, the DNA is TGTGCCAGCAGTTTTTCAGGGCCGATATATGGCTACACCTTC. Translated: CASSFSGPIYGYTF. The chain links TRBV12-3 or TRBV12-4 to TRBJ1-2, with D maybe TRBD1 (5 bases). Trimming took off 3 bases at V and 5 bases at J, with 13 bases between the two ends. The CDR3 has 14 residues.